This T cell receptor (beta chain) was recorded in a study of cytomegalovirus exposure and HLA in healthy donors. The CDR3 totals 13 residues. Germline V gives CDR1 SGHVS, CDR2 FNYEAQ. Trimming cost V 4 bases and J 4 bases, with 8 bases left between them. Study-level findings and limits: 16,951 TCR beta sequences were associated with HLA alleles at 0.05 false discovery rate in a later analysis. Reportedly, diagnosis of cytomegalovirus status by the classifier showed high specificity and sensitivity. The availability of immune exposure information extended only to CMV serostatus.

A word on this clone: Its specificity is not known.

The PCR used 60 Vbeta and 13 Jbeta primers. Authors' methods: Later, some 79 million unique TCR beta chains were counted in an analysis, and roughly 11 million of them were shared. Generated by immunoSEQ multiplex PCR, the TCRdb table keeps only in-frame clones and is missing some. V, J and clone size reflect that table, while D and trimming were determined from the DNA. The sample shows 90,000 to 110,000 clones, under 85% of them seen only once. This receptor was identified in a man aged 40-55 years in good health and CMV-seronegative. The sequencing input was PBMCs. This chain links TRBV7-6 with TRBJ1-5; D uncertain. The CDR3 loop is CASSSRLNQPQHF. CDR3 nucleotide sequence: TGTGCCAGCAGCTCCCGACTTAATCAGCCCCAGCATTTT.